This record covers a single T cell receptor (beta chain). The antigen is not known. The CDR3 sequence is 15 residues long. This entry belongs to a study of T cells after yellow fever vaccination. Findings and caveats of the study: The study noted that FACS-sorted repertoires could contain abundant clonotypes contaminating from the bulk population. Reappearance after the booster was observed for most primary-vaccination clones (96% CD4, about 85% CD8). It was the secondary response that reached its peak faster, day 5 versus 15, but it was weaker. Relatively few clonotypes were ones that appeared in both CD4 and CD8 compartments.

TCRdb processed the 5' RACE reads anew with MiXCR; each CDR3 protein has one entry. The table has roughly 400,000 distinct CDR3 sequences, around 20% seen once. The starting material was PBMCs, obtained before the yellow fever booster vaccination. This TCR came from a man aged 18 to 30 who received the YFV17D yellow fever vaccine. The rearrangement uses TRBV3-2 and TRBJ1-1; the table's D call TRBD1 went unverified against the DNA. TRBV3-2 is a pseudogene locus. In DNA, the CDR3 is TGTGCCAGCAGCCAAACCGGGACAGGGGCCACTGAAGCTTTCTTT. Amino acid sequence: CASSQTGTGATEAFF.